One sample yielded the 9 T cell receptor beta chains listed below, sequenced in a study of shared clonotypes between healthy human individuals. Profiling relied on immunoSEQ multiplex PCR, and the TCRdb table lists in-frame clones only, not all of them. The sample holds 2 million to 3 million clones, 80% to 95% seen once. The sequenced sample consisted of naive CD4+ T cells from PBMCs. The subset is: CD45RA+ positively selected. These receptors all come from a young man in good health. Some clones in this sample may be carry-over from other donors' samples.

The CDR3 sequence is CASSVRLEDYEQYF. CDR3 DNA: TGTGCCAGCAGTGTTCGTCTAGAGGATTACGAGCAGTACTTC. The chain has TRBV6-1 and TRBJ2-7; D is ambiguous. V was cut by 4 bases and J by 4 bases, with 14 bases left in between. Germline CDR1 MNHNS, CDR2 SASEGT. This CDR3 spans 14 amino acids.

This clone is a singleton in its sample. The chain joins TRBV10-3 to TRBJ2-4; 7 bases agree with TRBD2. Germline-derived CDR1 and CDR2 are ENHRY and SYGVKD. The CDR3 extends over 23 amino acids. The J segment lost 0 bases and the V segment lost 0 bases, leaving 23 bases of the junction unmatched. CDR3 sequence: CAISESSRAPGESGTLAKNIQYF. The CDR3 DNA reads TGTGCCATCAGTGAGTCGAGTAGGGCGCCGGGTGAAAGCGGGACCCTAGCCAAAAACATTCAGTACTTC.

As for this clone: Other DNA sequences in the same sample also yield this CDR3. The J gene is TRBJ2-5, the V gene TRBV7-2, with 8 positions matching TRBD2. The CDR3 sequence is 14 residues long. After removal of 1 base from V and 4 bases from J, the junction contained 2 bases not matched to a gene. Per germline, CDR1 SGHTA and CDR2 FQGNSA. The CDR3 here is CASSLGLAGETQYF. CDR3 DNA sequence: TGTGCCAGCAGCTTAGGGCTAGCGGGAGAGACCCAGTACTTC. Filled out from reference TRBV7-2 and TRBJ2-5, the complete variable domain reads GAGVSQSPSNKVTEKGKDVELRCDPISGHTALYWYRQSLGQGLEFLIYFQGNSAPDKSGLPSDRFSAERTGGSVSTLTIQRTQQEDSAVYLCASSLGLAGETQYFGPGTRLLVL.

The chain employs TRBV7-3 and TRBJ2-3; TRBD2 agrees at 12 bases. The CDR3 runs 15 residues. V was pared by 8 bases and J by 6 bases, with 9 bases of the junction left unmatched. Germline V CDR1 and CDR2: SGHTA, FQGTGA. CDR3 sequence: CASSSGLAGPDTQYF. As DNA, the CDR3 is TGTGCCAGCTCTTCCGGACTAGCGGGACCGGATACGCAGTATTTT.

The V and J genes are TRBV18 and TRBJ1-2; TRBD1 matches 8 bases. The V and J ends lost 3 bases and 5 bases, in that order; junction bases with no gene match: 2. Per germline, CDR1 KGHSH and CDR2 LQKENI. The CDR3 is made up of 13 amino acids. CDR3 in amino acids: CASSPDREYGYTF. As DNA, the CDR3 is TGTGCCAGCTCACCGGACAGGGAGTATGGCTACACCTTC. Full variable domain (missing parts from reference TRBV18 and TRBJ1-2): NAGVMQNPRHLVRRRGQEARLRCSPMKGHSHVYWYRQLPEEGLKFMVYLQKENIIDESGMPKERFSAEFPKEGPSILRIQQVVRGDSAAYFCASSPDREYGYTFGSGTRLTVV.

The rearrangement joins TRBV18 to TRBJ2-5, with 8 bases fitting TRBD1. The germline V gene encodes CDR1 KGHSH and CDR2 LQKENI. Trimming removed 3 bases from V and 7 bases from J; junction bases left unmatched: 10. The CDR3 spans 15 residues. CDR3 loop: CASSPRTTGEATQYF. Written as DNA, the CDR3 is TGTGCCAGCTCACCGCGGACGACAGGGGAGGCGACCCAGTACTTC.

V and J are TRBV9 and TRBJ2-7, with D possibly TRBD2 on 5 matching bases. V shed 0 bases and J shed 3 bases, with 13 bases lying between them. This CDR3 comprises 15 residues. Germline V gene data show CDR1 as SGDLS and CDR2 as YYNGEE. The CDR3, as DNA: TGTGCCAGCAGCGTAGGGGCTAGCCCGATCTACGAGCAGTACTTC. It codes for CASSVGASPIYEQYF.

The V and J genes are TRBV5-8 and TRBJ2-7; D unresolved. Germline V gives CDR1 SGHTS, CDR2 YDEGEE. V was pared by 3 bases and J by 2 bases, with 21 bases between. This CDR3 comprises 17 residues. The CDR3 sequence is CASSSRRSAEYTYEQYF. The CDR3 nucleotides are TGTGCCAGCAGCTCTAGGCGCAGCGCAGAATATACCTACGAGCAGTACTTC.

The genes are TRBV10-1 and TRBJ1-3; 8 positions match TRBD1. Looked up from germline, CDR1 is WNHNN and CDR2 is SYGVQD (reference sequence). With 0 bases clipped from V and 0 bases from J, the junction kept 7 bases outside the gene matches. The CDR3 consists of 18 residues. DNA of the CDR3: TGCGCCAGCAGTGAGTCTTCTATAGACAGGGGCTCTGGAAACACCATATATTTT. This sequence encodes CASSESSIDRGSGNTIYF.